This TCR beta chain was sequenced during a study of beta chain features in type 1 diabetes. General observations from the study: In comparison with healthy donors, patients had naive, central memory and Treg TCRB repertoires that appeared more similar.

Germline V gene sequence: CDR1 SGHDT, CDR2 YYEEEE. This CDR3 has 16 amino acids. This clone appeared a few times. Antigen: not known. The junction and the germline gene differ at one end; a read error may be behind it. The whole isolated RNA underwent reverse transcription, so sequencing captured expressed TCRB transcripts. Regulatory, naive and central memory T cell samples averaged around 3.9 million reads. Profiling relied on immunoSEQ multiplex PCR, and the TCRdb table lists in-frame clones only, not all of them. The repertoire includes some 220,000 clones, roughly a tenth of them detected once, and less than 1.5% sits in the top ten.

This TCR was sampled from a man younger than 35 in good health. The rearrangement joins TRBV5-6 to TRBJ2-7; D may be TRBD2 (6 bases). Sequencing input: central memory CD4+ T cells from blood. The CDR3 DNA sequence: TGTGCCCGCAGCCAGGCGGGAAGCGGACTCTCCTACGAGCAGTACTTC. Protein product: CARSQAGSGLSYEQYF.